The rows below give T cell receptor beta chains drawn from one sample of a study of neurological immune-mediated disorders. Via MiXCR, TCRdb re-called the 5' RACE reads, giving one row per CDR3 protein. This table has about 46,000 distinct CDR3 sequences, roughly 2% appearing once. The material sequenced was PBMCs. These receptors were taken from a middle-aged woman with multiple sclerosis. CDR3s include the opening cysteine and the closing phenylalanine or tryptophan.

TRBV6-2/TRBV6-3	TRBJ2-1	CASSYRGEQFF
TRBV25-1	TRBJ1-1	CASSASTGRIREAFF
TRBV5-1	TRBJ2-3	CASSSTSDTQYF
TRBV5-8	TRBJ1-5	CASSFHPRQPQHF
TRBV5-1	TRBJ2-7	CASSLASGGEQYF
TRBV20-1	TRBJ1-1	CSASWGKNTEAFF
TRBV5-1	TRBJ2-4	CASSLGGQQNIQYF
TRBV20-1	TRBJ1-2	CSARVARNYGYTF
TRBV5-1	TRBJ2-2	CASRAGTENTGELFF
TRBV5-5	TRBJ2-7	CASSFHRTSGTYEQYF
TRBV5-1	TRBJ2-5	CASSWGTGSQETQYF
TRBV6-5	TRBJ2-3	CASSYWFGREADTQYF
TRBV21-1	TRBJ2-1	CASSPLLRGRSYNEQFF
TRBV2	TRBJ1-1	CASSEGISATEAFF
TRBV5-6	TRBJ2-3	CASSLLGRTDTQYF
TRBV4-1	TRBJ2-7	CASSQQRLAVSYEQYF
TRBV4-1	TRBJ2-7	CASSQPRDSKTYEQYF
TRBV20-1	TRBJ2-5	CSGSSGARGAQYF
TRBV19	TRBJ1-1	CASSIVDTEAFF
TRBV15	TRBJ1-1	CATSRQGNTEAFF
TRBV12-3/TRBV12-4	TRBJ1-1	CASSRTGGNTEAFF
TRBV23-1	TRBJ2-7	CASSPPGAQNEQYF
TRBV12-3/TRBV12-4	TRBJ1-1	CASSPRQGDTEAFF
TRBV15	TRBJ1-1	CATSRDRGRAFF
TRBV5-1	TRBJ1-2	CASSLQSNYGYTF
TRBV5-1	TRBJ2-4	CASSLVGGAHPDIQYF
TRBV20-1	TRBJ2-3	CSAQRGGRTDTQYF
TRBV5-1	TRBJ2-3	CASSLDGAGTDTQYF
TRBV6-4	TRBJ1-2	CASSLSRTGYGYTF
TRBV7-2	TRBJ2-3	CASSLVEQIRGDTQYF
TRBV3-1	TRBJ1-4	CASSQVGVTGLFF
TRBV20-1	TRBJ2-3	CSARTSGASGTQYF
TRBV7-2	TRBJ2-2	CASSLGDRGGELFF
TRBV7-9	TRBJ2-3	CASSLGSTSRAPGTDTQYF
TRBV7-2	TRBJ2-5	CASSRRIQETQYF
TRBV3-1	TRBJ2-1	CASSQDEATDFNNEQFF
TRBV7-8	TRBJ2-7	CASSLDGSLSYEQYF
TRBV9	TRBJ1-1	CASSATGTNTEAFF
TRBV20-1	TRBJ2-3	CSAGQQGSSTDTQYF
TRBV12-3/TRBV12-4	TRBJ1-1	CASSLGRGRNTEAFF
TRBV7-9	TRBJ2-1	CASSLARGEQFF
TRBV12-3/TRBV12-4	TRBJ1-1	CASSSPRRRMNTEAFF
TRBV5-1	TRBJ1-1	CASIGDTEAFF
TRBV3-1	TRBJ2-2	CASSLGIQGSGELFF
TRBV5-1	TRBJ2-2	CASNERFNTGELFF
TRBV7-8	TRBJ2-1	CASSLGPPTPPFF
TRBV4-1	TRBJ2-2	CASSQGGLVTGELFF
TRBV4-1	TRBJ1-5	CASSQDQTDRVSNQPQHF
TRBV5-1	TRBJ2-1	CASSSGEAYNEQFF
TRBV5-1	TRBJ2-4	CASSLSGGNIQYF
TRBV11-2	TRBJ1-1	CASGPDVDTEAFF